Detailed here is one T cell receptor (beta chain). These data are taken from a study of blood T cell repertoires in COVID-19. Study at large: The United States, Italy and Spain provided the acute and convalescent COVID-19 samples.

Measured with immunoSEQ multiplex PCR; TCRdb has only the in-frame clones, and not every one. The sample lists around 250,000 clones, 70% to 90% occurring once. This TCR came from a man aged 45-65 years who had been exposed to COVID-19. Sequenced input: PBMCs or T cells enriched from blood (not recorded which).

The CDR3 DNA reads as TGTGCCAGCAGCTGGACAGGGAACACCGGGGAGCTGTTTTTT. Amino acid sequence: CASSWTGNTGELFF. The genes are TRBV2 and TRBJ2-2; TRBD1 aligns across 7 bases. Germline V CDR1 and CDR2: SNHLY, FYNNEI. The CDR3 has 14 amino acids. Trimming cost V 6 bases and J 1 base; bases outside gene matches: 2.